This is a list of T cell receptor beta chains from one sample in a study of blood T cell repertoires in COVID-19. Sequencing was performed with immunoSEQ multiplex PCR; in TCRdb, only in-frame clones are kept and a portion is missing. The sample lists more than 150,000 clones, around four fifths occurring once. Sequenced material: peripheral blood. Receptors were obtained from a woman aged 55-69 years with acute or convalescent COVID-19. The conserved cysteine and the conserved F or W are not part of the CDR3 here. D genes are given only for firm matches. The size entry is marked missing in some rows and otherwise reads once, few, many or a size class.

J gene,clone size,D gene,V gene,CDR3 protein
TRBJ1-1,.,TRBD1,TRBV28,ASKTPQGGRYEAF
TRBJ1-3,.,TRBD1,TRBV28,ASSFGWSRQGGNTIY
TRBJ1-3,.,.,TRBV19,ASSPWGLGAPGSGNTIY
TRBJ2-7,.,.,TRBV27,ASSSLPGGYEQY
TRBJ2-3,.,.,TRBV19,ASSIRQGTDTQY
TRBJ1-1,.,.,TRBV5-5,ASSSFGGTEAF
TRBJ1-6,.,TRBD1,TRBV3-1/TRBV3-2,ASSGTGENSPLH
TRBJ2-7,.,TRBD1,TRBV11-1,ASSYLSGGPYEQY
TRBJ1-4,.,TRBD1,TRBV5-4,ASGLSPGTGNEKLF
TRBJ2-2,.,.,TRBV5-1,ASSLSQGGTGELF
TRBJ2-3,.,.,TRBV19,ASSIGLRDTQY
TRBJ2-2,.,.,TRBV7-2,ASSLLPAGELF
TRBJ1-2,.,.,TRBV20-1,SAGVNYGYT
TRBJ2-3,.,TRBD2,TRBV14,ASSLLGGTSGTDTQY
TRBJ2-7,.,TRBD1,TRBV5-8,ASSIPGQGSYEQY
TRBJ1-2,.,TRBD1,TRBV2,ASLGQGAANYGYT
TRBJ2-2,.,TRBD2,TRBV19,ASSPRTSGGIGELF
TRBJ1-2,.,.,TRBV27,ASSPRRGGGYT
TRBJ2-1,.,TRBD2,TRBV4-1,ASSQERLAGDNEQF
TRBJ1-2,.,TRBD1,TRBV14,ASSQVDRSANYGYT
TRBJ2-3,.,TRBD1,TRBV7-9,ASTLLGTAYGTDTQY
TRBJ2-3,.,TRBD2,TRBV7-2,ASSLGLAGENTQY
TRBJ1-2,.,.,TRBV6-5,ASSSWDSGGYGYT
TRBJ2-7,few,TRBD2,TRBV19,ASSYSGHEQY
TRBJ1-2,.,.,TRBV28,ASSKLRAYGYT
TRBJ2-3,.,TRBD2,TRBV27,ASSLTSGLSTDTQY
TRBJ1-2,.,TRBD1,TRBV12-3/TRBV12-4,ASTWDSNYGYT
TRBJ2-5,.,TRBD2,TRBV5-4,ASSNLAGGIVETQY
TRBJ2-4,.,TRBD1,TRBV7-9,ASSLAQAGGHIQY
TRBJ1-4,few,.,TRBV19,ASSIGAGKNEKLF
TRBJ2-3,once,TRBD2,TRBV3-1/TRBV3-2,ASSQDIFGTSEY
TRBJ1-5,.,.,TRBV4-2,ASSQTVISNQPQH
TRBJ2-5,.,TRBD2,TRBV25-1,ASRGLAGEETQY
TRBJ1-6,.,TRBD1,TRBV7-9,ASSLEGQTYNSPLH
TRBJ1-2,few,.,TRBV5-8,ASSLETFPNYGYT
TRBJ1-5,.,.,TRBV28,ASSLSSGLLSNQPQH
TRBJ1-6,few,.,TRBV6-6,ASSSNRASPLH
TRBJ1-4,.,.,TRBV12-3/TRBV12-4,ASGHRNEKLF
TRBJ2-1,.,.,TRBV6-1,ASSVLDSFSYNEQF
TRBJ1-2,.,TRBD1,TRBV19,ASSTSKGKGQGVVDYGYT
TRBJ1-1,.,.,TRBV6-4,ASNNREMNTEAF
TRBJ2-2,once,.,TRBV3-1/TRBV3-2,ASSQVDRTGELF
TRBJ2-7,.,TRBD2,TRBV18,ASSPPSGGGYEQY
TRBJ2-1,.,.,TRBV2,ASSVGGGGSNEQF
TRBJ1-4,.,TRBD1,TRBV18,ASSSTGGEEKLF
TRBJ2-1,once,.,TRBV18,ASSPLHGGSYNEQF
TRBJ1-5,.,.,TRBV27,ASSLRGRAQH
TRBJ1-4,.,.,TRBV2,ASQRDTGREKLF
TRBJ1-3,.,.,TRBV15,ATSREHYSGNTIY
TRBJ2-5,.,TRBD2,TRBV27,ASSTGLAGAQETQY
TRBJ1-5,.,TRBD1,TRBV20-1,SASGQGVGLAQH
TRBJ1-1,few,TRBD1,TRBV18,ASSLPRQGENTEAF
TRBJ2-7,.,.,TRBV6-6,ASSTGGTYEQY